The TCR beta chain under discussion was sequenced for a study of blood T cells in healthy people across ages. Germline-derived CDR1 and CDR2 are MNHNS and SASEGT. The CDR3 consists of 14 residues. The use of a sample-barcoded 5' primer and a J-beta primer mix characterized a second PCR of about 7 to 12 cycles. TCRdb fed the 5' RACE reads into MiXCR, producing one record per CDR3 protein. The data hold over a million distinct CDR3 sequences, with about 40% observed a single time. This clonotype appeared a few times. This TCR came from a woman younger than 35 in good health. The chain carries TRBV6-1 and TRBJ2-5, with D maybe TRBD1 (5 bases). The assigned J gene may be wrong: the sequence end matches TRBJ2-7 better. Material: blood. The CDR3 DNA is TGTGCCAGCAGAACCTCAGGGTACTCCTACGAGCAGTACTTC. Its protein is CASRTSGYSYEQYF.